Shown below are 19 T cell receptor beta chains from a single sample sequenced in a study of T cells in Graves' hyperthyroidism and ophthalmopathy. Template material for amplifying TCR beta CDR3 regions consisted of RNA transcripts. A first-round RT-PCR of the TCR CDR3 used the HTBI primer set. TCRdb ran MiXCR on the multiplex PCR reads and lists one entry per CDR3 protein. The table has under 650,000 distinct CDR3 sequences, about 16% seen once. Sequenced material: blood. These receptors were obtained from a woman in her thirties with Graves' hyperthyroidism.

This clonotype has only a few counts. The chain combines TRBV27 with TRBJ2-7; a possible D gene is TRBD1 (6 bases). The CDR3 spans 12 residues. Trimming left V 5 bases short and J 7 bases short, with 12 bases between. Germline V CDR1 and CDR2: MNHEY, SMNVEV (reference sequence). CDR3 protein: CASSLNQGEQYF. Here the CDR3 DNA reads TGTGCCAGCAGTCTAAACCAGGGGGAGCAGTACTTC.

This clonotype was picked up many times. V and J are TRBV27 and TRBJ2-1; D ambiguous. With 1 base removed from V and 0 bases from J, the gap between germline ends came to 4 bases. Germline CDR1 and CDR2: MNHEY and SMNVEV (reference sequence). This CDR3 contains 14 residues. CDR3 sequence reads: CASSLLSSYNEQFF. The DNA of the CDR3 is TGTGCCAGCAGTTTATTATCCTCCTACAATGAGCAGTTCTTC.

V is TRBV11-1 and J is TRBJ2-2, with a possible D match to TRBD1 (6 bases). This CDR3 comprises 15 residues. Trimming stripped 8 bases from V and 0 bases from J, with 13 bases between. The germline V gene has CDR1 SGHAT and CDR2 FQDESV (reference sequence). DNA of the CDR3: TGTGCCAGCCAAAGACAGGTTACGAACACCGGGGAGCTGTTTTTT. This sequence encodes CASQRQVTNTGELFF.

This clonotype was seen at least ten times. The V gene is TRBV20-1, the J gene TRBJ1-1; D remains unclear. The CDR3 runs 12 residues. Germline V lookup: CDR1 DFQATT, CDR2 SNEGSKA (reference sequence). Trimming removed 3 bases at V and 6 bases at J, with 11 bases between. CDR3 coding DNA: TGCAGTGCTAGCGGGCCCGGAGCTGAAGCTTTCTTT. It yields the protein CSASGPGAEAFF.

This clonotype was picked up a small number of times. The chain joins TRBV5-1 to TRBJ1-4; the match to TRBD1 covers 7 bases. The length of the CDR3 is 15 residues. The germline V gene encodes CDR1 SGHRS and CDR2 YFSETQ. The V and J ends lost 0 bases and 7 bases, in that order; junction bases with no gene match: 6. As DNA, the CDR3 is TGCGCCAGCAGCTTGGGAGGGGGCGAAGGTGAAAAACTGTTTTTT. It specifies CASSLGGGEGEKLFF.

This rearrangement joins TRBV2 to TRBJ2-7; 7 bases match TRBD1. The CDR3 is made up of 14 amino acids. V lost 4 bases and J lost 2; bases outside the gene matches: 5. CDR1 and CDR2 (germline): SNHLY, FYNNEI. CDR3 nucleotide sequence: TGTGCCAGCAGTGTCGGTAGGGGGCCCTACGAGCAGTACTTC. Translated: CASSVGRGPYEQYF.

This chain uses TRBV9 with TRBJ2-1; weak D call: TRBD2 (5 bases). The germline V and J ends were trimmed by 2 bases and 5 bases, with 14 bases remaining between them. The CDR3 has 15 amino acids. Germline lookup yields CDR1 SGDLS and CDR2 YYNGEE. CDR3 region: CASSVSVELDNEQFF. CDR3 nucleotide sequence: TGTGCCAGCAGCGTTAGCGTCGAATTGGACAATGAGCAGTTCTTC.

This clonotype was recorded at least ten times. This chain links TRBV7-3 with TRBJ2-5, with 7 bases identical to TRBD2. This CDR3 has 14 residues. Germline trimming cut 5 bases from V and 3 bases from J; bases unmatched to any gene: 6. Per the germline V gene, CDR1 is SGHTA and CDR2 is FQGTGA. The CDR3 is CASSQTGTKETQYF. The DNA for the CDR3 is TGTGCCAGCAGCCAAACCGGGACTAAAGAGACCCAGTACTTC.

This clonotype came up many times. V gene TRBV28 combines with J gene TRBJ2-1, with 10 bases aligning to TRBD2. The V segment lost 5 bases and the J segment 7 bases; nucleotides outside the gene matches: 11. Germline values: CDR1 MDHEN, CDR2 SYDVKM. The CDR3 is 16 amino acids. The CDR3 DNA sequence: TGTGCCAGCAGTCCTGTTAGCGGGAGGCATTGGAATGAGCAGTTCTTC. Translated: CASSPVSGRHWNEQFF.

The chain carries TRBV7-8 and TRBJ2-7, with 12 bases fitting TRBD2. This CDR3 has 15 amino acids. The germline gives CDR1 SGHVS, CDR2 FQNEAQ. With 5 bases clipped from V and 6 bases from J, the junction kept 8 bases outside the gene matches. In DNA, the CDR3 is TGTGCCAGCAGCACCCGACTAGCGGGAGAGGGCGAGCAGTACTTC. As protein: CASSTRLAGEGEQYF.

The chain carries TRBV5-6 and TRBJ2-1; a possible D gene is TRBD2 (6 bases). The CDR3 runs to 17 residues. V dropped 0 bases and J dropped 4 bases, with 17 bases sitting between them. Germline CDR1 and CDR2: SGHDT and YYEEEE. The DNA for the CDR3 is TGTGCCAGCAGCTTGGGGGGATGGAGGGGTTCATACAATGAGCAGTTCTTC. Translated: CASSLGGWRGSYNEQFF.

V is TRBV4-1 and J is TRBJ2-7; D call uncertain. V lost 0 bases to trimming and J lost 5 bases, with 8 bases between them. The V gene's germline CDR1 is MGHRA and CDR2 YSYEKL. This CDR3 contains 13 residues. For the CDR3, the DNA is TGCGCCAGCAGCCAAGAAGTCTTGGACGAGCAGTACTTC. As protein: CASSQEVLDEQYF.

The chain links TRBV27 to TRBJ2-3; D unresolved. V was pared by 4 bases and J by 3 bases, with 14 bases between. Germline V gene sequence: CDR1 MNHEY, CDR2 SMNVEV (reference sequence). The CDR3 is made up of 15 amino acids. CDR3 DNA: TGTGCCAGCAGTTCGGGTCTACGTTGGACAGATACGCAGTATTTT. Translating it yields CASSSGLRWTDTQYF.

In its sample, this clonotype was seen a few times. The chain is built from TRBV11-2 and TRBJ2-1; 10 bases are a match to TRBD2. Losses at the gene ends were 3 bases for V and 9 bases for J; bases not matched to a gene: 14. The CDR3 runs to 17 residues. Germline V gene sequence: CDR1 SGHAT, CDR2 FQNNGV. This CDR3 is CASSLPGLANPNSEQFF. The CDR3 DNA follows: TGTGCCAGCAGCTTGCCGGGACTAGCGAACCCCAATTCTGAGCAGTTCTTC.

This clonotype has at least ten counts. This CDR3 reads CSVAFGQQETQYF. The CDR3 DNA is TGCAGCGTCGCTTTCGGACAGCAAGAGACCCAGTACTTC. The gene calls are TRBV29-1 and TRBJ2-5; tentative D call: TRBD1 (6 bases). In germline, CDR1 is SQVTM, CDR2 ANQGSEA. CDR3 length equals 13 residues. V was clipped by 6 bases and J by 2 bases, with 13 bases between them. Complete variable domain (other parts from reference TRBV29-1 and TRBJ2-5): SAVISQKPSRDICQRGTSLTIQCQVDSQVTMMFWYRQQPGQSLTLIATANQGSEATYESGFVIDKFPISRPNLTFSTLTVSNMSPEDSSIYLCSVAFGQQETQYFGPGTRLLVL.

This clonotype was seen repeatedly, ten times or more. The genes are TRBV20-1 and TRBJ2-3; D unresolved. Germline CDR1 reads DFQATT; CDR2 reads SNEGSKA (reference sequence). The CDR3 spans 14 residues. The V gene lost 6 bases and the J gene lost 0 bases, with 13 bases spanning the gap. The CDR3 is CSAPVGSSTDTQYF. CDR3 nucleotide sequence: TGCAGTGCCCCCGTGGGCAGTAGCACAGATACGCAGTATTTT.

The CDR3 DNA is TGTGCCAGCAGCCGAGGGCAGGGAAACGGCGAGCAGTACTTC. Translated: CASSRGQGNGEQYF. V usage is TRBV13 and J usage is TRBJ2-7; D may correspond to TRBD1 or TRBD2 (5 bases each). The CDR3 loop spans 14 amino acids. The V end lost 5 bases, the J end lost 6 bases, and 17 bases lay between the germline ends. Germline loops: CDR1 PRHDT, CDR2 FYEKMQ (reference sequence).

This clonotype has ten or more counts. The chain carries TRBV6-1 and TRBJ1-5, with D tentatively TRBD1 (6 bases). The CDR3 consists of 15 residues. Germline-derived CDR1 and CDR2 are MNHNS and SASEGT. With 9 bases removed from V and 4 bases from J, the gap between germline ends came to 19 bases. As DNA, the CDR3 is TGTGCCAGTGAAGCAGGGGATGTTGGAAATCAGCCCCAGCATTTT. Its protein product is CASEAGDVGNQPQHF.

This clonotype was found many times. The CDR3 protein is CASSPGGDRGDEQYF. CDR3 nucleotide sequence: TGTGCCAGCAGTCCCGGAGGGGACAGGGGCGACGAGCAGTACTTC. This sequence joins TRBV28 and TRBJ2-7; 10 bases are shared with TRBD1. V shed 5 bases, J shed 5 bases, and the junction held 9 bases outside the gene matches. The CDR3 totals 15 residues. In germline, CDR1 is MDHEN, CDR2 SYDVKM.